This T cell receptor beta chain was sequenced for a study of blood T cell repertoires in COVID-19. Study-wide background: The origin of the acute and convalescent COVID-19 samples was the United States, Italy and Spain. In each case, the material was cDNA or gDNA derived from T cells, B-cell-depleted T cells, or PBMCs.

Per the original methods: Estimation of nucleated cell counts was performed using reference gene primer amplification. This table comes from immunoSEQ multiplex PCR, and its TCRdb copy is limited to in-frame clones, with some not included. V, J and clone size derive from that table, while D and trimming were established from the DNA sequence. The data show about 260,000 clones, around 89% seen once. The study drew participants aged about 18 to 89 years from under 30 US areas. CDR1 MNHEY and CDR2 SVGAGI come from the germline V gene. CDR3 length equals 14 residues. V lost 5 bases to trimming and J lost 5 bases, with 15 bases between them.

The sequence came from a man aged 50-59 years who had been exposed to COVID-19. V gene TRBV6-5 combines with J gene TRBJ2-5; D perhaps matches TRBD1 (5 bases). Input material: PBMCs or T cells enriched from blood (not recorded which). In DNA, the CDR3 is TGTGCCAGCAGTCCCTCCCAGGGTGAGGAGACCCAGTACTTC. Translation gives CASSPSQGEETQYF.